The clone carrying this TCR beta chain was seen at least ten times. The antigen is undetermined. The CDR3 is 15 amino acids. V gave up 2 bases and J gave up 4 bases, with 13 bases separating them. Germline CDR1 SGHTS, CDR2 YDEGEE. This sample is drawn from a study of early T cells in non-severe SARS-CoV-2 infection. Looking at the study overall: The authors sequenced bulk RNA from unsorted whole blood, leaving chains unpaired. General study results and limits: Database matching using VDJdb favored anti-spike CD8 responses, with private and CD4 specificities left missing.

The library protocol tagged individual cDNA molecules with unique molecular identifiers. Via MiXCR, TCRdb re-called the 5' RACE reads, giving one row per CDR3 protein. The table records 30,000 or so distinct CDR3 sequences, around 7% of them present only once. Sequencing was done on a sample of whole blood. The TCR comes from an adult who was a healthcare worker with PCR-confirmed SARS-CoV-2 infection or an uninfected control (not recorded which). The rearrangement joins TRBV5-8 to TRBJ1-5; maybe TRBD1 (6 bases). The CDR3 DNA follows: TGTGCCAGCAGCTTAAGGGGGGCGGGGAATCAGCCCCAGCATTTT. It yields the protein CASSLRGAGNQPQHF.